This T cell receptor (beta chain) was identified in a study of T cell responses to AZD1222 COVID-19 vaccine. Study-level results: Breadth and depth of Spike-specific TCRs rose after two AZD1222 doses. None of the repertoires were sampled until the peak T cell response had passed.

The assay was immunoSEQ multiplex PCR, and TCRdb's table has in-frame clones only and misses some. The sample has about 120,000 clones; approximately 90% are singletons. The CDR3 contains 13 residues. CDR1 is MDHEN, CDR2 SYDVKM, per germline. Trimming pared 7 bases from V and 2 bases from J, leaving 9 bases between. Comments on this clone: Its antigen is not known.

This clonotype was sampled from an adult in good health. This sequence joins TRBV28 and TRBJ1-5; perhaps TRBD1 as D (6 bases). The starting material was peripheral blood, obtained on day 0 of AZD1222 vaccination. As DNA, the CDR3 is TGTGCCAGCAAGGGGGGGGGCAATCAGCCCCAGCATTTT. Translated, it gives CASKGGGNQPQHF.